This T cell receptor beta chain is from a study of blood T cell repertoires in COVID-19. This clone was seen more than once but under ten times. Clones were sequenced by immunoSEQ multiplex PCR, and TCRdb holds only the in-frame ones, with some missing. The sample lists 200,000 to 300,000 clones; about 88% were seen once. The germline gives CDR1 SGDLS, CDR2 YYNGEE. There are 17 residues in the CDR3. V was pared by 0 bases and J by 3 bases, with 10 bases of the junction left unmatched. The V gene is TRBV9, the J gene TRBJ2-7; 9 bases fit TRBD2. The TCR comes from a man in his fifties or sixties who had recovered from COVID-19. Sequencing was carried out using peripheral blood. CDR3 protein: CASSVGSEAGGRYEQYF. The CDR3 coding sequence is TGTGCCAGCAGCGTAGGTTCCGAAGCGGGGGGTCGCTACGAGCAGTACTTC.